This T cell receptor (beta chain) came from a study of blood T cells in healthy people across ages. The wider study: When template switching was applied, about one barcoded beta molecule was captured per two T cells. The study, taken as a whole, reports: Both naive CD4+ cell counts and diversity were greater in long-lived donors than in aged donors.

This CDR3 is 15 amino acids long. Trimming shortened V by 5 bases and J by 4 bases, and 17 bases separated the two germline ends. Per the germline V gene, CDR1 is SGHVS and CDR2 is FQNEAQ. Extraction yielded at least 5.5 micrograms of total RNA per sample. In its sample, this clonotype was seen a few times. Its target is not known. A second PCR of about 7 to 12 cycles used a sample-barcoded 5' primer and a J-beta primer mix. TCRdb re-called the 5' RACE reads through MiXCR, storing one row per CDR3 protein. The sample holds about 780,000 distinct CDR3 sequences, about 45% seen once. This sequence was found in a man older than 75 in good health. This chain links TRBV7-8 with TRBJ1-2; a possible D gene is TRBD1 (6 bases). The sequencing input was blood. The DNA of the CDR3 is TGTGCCAGCAGCCTCGGGGCAGGGGCGGCCTATGGCTACACCTTC. It encodes CASSLGAGAAYGYTF. Complete variable domain (other parts from reference TRBV7-8 and TRBJ1-2): GAGVSQSPRYKVAKRGQDVALRCDPISGHVSLFWYQQALGQGPEFLTYFQNEAQLDKSGLPSDRFFAERPEGSVSTLKIQRTQQEDSAVYLCASSLGAGAAYGYTFGSGTRLTVV.